This T cell receptor (beta chain) stems from a study of control samples from healthy donors and cancer patients. The data were produced by immunoSEQ multiplex PCR, yet TCRdb's version contains in-frame clones alone and is incomplete. Of approximately 45,000 clones in the sample, less than 95% were seen once. Sequenced: PBMCs. The sequence derives from a woman aged 35 to 49 with head and neck cancer.

The CDR3, as DNA: TGTGCCACCAGCAGAGTAGGCGGGGTAAATGAGCAGTTCTTC. This sequence encodes CATSRVGGVNEQFF. The genes are TRBV15 and TRBJ2-1; D is possibly TRBD2 (6 bases). Trimming removed 1 base from V and 7 bases from J, with 11 bases in between. The germline V gene encodes CDR1 LNHNV and CDR2 YYDKDF (reference sequence). The CDR3 extends over 14 amino acids.